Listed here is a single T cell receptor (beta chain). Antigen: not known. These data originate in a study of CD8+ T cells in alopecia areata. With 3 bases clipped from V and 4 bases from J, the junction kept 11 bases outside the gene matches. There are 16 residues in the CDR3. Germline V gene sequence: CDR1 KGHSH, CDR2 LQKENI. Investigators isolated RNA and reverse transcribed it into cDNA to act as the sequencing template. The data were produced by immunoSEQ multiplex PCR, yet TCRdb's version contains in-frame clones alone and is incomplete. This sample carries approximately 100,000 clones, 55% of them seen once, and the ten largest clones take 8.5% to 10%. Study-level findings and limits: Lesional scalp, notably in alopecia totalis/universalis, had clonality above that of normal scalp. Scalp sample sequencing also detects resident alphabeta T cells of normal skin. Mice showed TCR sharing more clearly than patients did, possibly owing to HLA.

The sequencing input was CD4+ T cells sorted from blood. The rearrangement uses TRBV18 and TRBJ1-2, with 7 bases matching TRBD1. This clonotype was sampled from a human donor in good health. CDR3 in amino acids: CASSPSGHRGSYGYTF. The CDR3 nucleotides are TGTGCCAGCTCACCGTCCGGGCACAGGGGAAGCTATGGCTACACCTTC.